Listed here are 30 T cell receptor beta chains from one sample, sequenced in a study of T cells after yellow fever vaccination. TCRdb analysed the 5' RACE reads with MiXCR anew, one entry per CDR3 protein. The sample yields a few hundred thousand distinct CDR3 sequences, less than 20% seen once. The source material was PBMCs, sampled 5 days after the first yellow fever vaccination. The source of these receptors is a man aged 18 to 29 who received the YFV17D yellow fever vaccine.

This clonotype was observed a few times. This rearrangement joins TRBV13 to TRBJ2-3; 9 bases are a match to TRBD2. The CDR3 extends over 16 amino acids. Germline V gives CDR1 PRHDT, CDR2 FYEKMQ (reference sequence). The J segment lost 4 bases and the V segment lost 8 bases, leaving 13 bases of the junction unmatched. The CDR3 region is CASHEEGSGGADTQYF. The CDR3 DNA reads TGTGCCAGCCACGAGGAGGGTAGCGGGGGCGCAGATACGCAGTATTTT. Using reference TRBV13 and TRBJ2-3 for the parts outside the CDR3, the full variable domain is AAGVIQSPRHLIKEKRETATLKCYPIPRHDTVYWYQQGPGQDPQFLISFYEKMQSDKGSIPDRFSAQQFSDYHSELNMSSLELGDSALYFCASHEEGSGGADTQYFGPGTRLTVL.

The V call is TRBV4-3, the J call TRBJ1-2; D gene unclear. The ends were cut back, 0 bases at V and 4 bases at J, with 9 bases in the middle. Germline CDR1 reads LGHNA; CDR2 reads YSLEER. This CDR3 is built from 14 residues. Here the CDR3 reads CASSQDVRSYGYTF. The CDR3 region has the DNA TGCGCCAGCAGCCAAGACGTCAGAAGCTATGGCTACACCTTC.

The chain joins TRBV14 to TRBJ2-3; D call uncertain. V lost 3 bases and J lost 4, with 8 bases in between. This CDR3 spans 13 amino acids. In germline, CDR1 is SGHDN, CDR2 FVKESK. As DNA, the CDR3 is TGTGCCAGCAGCCAGAGGTCGGCAGATACGCAGTATTTT. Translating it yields CASSQRSADTQYF.

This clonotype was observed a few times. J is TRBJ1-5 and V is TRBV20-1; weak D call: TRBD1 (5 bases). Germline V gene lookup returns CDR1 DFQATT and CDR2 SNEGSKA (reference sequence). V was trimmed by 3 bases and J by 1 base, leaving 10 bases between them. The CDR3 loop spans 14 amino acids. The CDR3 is CSARWGGSNQPQHF. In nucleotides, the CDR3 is TGCAGTGCTAGGTGGGGGGGGAGCAATCAGCCCCAGCATTTT.

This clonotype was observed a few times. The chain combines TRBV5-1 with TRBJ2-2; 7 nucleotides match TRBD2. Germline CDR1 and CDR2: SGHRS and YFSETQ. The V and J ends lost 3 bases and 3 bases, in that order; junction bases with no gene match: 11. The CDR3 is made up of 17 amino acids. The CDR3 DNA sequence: TGCGCCAGCAGCTCGTTTGGCGGGGGAGGCTACACCGGGGAGCTGTTTTTT. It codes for CASSSFGGGGYTGELFF.

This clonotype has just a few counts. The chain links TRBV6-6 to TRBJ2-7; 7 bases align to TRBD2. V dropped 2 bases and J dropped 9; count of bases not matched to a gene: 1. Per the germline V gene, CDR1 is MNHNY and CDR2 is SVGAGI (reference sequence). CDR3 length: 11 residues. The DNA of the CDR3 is TGTGCCAGCAGTTACGGGGGGGGGCAGTACGTC. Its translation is CASSYGGGQYV.

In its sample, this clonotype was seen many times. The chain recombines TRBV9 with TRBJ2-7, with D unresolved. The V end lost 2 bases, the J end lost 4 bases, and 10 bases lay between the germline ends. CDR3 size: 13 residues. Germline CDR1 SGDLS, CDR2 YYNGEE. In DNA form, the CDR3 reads TGTGCCAGCAGCGTGACCGAAGGATACGAGCAGTACTTC. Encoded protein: CASSVTEGYEQYF.

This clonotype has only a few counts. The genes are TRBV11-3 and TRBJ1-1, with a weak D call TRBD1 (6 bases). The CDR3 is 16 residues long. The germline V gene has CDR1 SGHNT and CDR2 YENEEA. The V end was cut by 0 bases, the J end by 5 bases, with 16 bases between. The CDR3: CASSLDSNREFTEAFF. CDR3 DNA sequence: TGTGCCAGCAGCTTAGATAGTAACAGGGAATTTACTGAAGCTTTCTTT.

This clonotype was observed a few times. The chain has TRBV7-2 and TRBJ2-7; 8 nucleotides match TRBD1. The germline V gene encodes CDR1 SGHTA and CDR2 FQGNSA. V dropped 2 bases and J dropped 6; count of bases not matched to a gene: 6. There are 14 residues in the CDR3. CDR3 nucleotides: TGTGCCAGCAGCTTATACGACAGGGGAACCGAGCAGTACTTC. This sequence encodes CASSLYDRGTEQYF.

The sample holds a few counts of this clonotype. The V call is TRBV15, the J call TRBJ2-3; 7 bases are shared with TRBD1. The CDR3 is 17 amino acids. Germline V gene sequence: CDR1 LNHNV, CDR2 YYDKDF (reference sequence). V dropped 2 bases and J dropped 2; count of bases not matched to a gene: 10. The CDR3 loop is CATSRSFEGAHTDTQYF. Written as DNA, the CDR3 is TGTGCCACCAGCAGATCATTTGAGGGGGCCCACACAGATACGCAGTATTTT.

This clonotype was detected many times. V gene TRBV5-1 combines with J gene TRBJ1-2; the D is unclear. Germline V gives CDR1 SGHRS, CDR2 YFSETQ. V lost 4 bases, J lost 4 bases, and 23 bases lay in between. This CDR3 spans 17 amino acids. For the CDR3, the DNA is TGCGCCAGCAGCGCCGACCCGACCTCCGGGTTAAGCTATGGCTACACCTTC. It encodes CASSADPTSGLSYGYTF.

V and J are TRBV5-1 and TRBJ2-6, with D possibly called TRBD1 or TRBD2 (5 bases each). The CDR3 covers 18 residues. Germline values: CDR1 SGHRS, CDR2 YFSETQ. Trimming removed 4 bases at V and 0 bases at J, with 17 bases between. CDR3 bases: TGCGCCAGCAGCCCGCCCCGGGACGGGAACTCTGGGGCCAACGTCCTGACTTTC. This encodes CASSPPRDGNSGANVLTF.

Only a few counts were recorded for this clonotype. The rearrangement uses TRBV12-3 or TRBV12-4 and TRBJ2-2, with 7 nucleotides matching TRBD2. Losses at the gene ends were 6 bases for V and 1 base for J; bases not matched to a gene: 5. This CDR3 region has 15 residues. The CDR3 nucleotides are TGTGCCAGCAGAAGCGGGGCCTTGAACACCGGGGAGCTGTTTTTT. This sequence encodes CASRSGALNTGELFF.

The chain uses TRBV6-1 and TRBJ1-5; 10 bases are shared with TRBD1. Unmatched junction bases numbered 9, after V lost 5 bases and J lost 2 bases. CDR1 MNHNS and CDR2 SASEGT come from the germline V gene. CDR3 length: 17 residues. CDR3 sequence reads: CASSPGTGVIGNQPQHF. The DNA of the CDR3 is TGTGCCAGCAGTCCCGGGACAGGGGTGATTGGCAATCAGCCCCAGCATTTT.

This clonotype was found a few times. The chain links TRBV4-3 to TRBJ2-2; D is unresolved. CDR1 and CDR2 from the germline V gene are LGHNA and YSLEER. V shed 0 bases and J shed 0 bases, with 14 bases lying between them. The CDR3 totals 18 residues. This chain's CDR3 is CASSQEWSAGANTGELFF. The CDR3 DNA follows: TGCGCCAGCAGCCAAGAATGGTCGGCAGGCGCGAACACCGGGGAGCTGTTTTTT.

DNA of the CDR3: TGTGCCAGCAGCGTAGATGGGGGGCTCGAATCACCCCTCCACTTT. It yields the protein CASSVDGGLESPLHF. This rearrangement joins TRBV9 to TRBJ1-6, with a tentative D call TRBD1 (6 bases). Germline V lookup: CDR1 SGDLS, CDR2 YYNGEE. The CDR3 consists of 15 residues. Trimming stripped 0 bases from V and 10 bases from J, with 14 bases between.

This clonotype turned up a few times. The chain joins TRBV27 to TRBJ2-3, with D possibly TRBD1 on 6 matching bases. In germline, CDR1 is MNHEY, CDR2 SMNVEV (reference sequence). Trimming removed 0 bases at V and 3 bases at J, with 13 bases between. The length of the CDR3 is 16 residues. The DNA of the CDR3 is TGTGCCAGCAGTTTATCGTGGGGGCGCCCTACAGATACGCAGTATTTT. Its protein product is CASSLSWGRPTDTQYF.

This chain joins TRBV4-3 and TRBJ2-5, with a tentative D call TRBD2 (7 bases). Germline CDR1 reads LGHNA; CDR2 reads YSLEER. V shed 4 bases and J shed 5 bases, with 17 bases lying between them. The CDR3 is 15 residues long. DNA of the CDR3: TGCGCCAGCAGCCCCAGGGGAGGGCGCGGGGAGACCCAGTACTTC. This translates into CASSPRGGRGETQYF.

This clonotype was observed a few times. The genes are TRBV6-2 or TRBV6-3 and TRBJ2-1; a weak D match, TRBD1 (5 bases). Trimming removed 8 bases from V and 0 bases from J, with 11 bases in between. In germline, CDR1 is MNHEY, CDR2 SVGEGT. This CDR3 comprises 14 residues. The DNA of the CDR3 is TGTGCCAGCGCGACAGCGAGCTCCTACAATGAGCAGTTCTTC. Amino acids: CASATASSYNEQFF.

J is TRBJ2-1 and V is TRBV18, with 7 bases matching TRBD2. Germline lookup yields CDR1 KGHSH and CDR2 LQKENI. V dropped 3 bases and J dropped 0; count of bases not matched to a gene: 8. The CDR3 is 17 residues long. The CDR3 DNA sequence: TGTGCCAGCTCACCGTTGGGGGGGACGAGCTCCTACAATGAGCAGTTCTTC. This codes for CASSPLGGTSSYNEQFF. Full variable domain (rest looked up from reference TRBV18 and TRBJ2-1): NAGVMQNPRHLVRRRGQEARLRCSPMKGHSHVYWYRQLPEEGLKFMVYLQKENIIDESGMPKERFSAEFPKEGPSILRIQQVVRGDSAAYFCASSPLGGTSSYNEQFFGPGTRLTVL.

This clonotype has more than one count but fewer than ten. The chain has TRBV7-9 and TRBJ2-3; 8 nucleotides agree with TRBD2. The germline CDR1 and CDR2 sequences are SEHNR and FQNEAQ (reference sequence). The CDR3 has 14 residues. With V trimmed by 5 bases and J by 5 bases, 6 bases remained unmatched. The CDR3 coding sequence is TGTGCCAGCAGCCAAGGGACTAGAAAAGATACGCAGTATTTT. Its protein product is CASSQGTRKDTQYF.

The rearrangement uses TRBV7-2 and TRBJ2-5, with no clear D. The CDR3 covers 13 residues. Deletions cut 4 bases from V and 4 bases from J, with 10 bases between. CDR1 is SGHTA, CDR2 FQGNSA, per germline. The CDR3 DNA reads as TGTGCCAGCAGCTCCCCGCGGCCAGAGACCCAGTACTTC. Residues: CASSSPRPETQYF.

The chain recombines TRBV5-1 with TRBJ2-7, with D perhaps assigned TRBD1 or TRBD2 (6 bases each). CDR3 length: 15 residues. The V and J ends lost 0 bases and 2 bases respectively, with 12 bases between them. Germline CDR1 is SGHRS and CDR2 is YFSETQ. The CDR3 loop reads CASSLVPGATYEQYF. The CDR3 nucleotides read TGCGCCAGCAGCTTGGTACCGGGGGCTACCTACGAGCAGTACTTC.

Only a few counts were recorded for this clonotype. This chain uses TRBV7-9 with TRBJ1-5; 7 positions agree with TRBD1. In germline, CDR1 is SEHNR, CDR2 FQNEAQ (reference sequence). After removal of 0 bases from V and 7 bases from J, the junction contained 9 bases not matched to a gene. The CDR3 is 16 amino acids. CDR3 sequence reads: CASSLAITGAGQPQHF. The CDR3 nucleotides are TGTGCCAGCAGCTTAGCTATAACAGGGGCCGGGCAGCCCCAGCATTTT.

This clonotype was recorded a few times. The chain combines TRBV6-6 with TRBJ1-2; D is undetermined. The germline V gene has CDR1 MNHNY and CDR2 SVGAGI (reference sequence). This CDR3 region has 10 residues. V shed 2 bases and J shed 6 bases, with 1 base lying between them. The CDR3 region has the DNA TGTGCCAGCAGTTACGATGGCTACACCTTC. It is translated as CASSYDGYTF.

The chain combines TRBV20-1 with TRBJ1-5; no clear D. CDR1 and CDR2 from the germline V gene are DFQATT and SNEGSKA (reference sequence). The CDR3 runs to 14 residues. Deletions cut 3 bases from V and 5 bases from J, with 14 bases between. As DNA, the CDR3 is TGCAGTGCTAGCCCGACGGGCGAATATCAGCCCCAGCATTTT. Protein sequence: CSASPTGEYQPQHF.

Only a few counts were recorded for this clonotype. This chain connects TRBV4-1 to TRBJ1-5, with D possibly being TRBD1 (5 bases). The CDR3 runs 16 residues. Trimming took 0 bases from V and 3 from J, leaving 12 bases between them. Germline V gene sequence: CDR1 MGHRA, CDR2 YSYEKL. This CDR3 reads CASSQEPGRVNQPQHF. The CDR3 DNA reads TGCGCCAGCAGCCAAGAGCCGGGGCGGGTCAATCAGCCCCAGCATTTT.

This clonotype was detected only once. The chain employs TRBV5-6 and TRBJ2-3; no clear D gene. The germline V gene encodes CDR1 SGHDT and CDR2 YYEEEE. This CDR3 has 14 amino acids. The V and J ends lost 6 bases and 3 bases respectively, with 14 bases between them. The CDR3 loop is CASTSTRGTDTQYF. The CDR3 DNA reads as TGTGCCAGCACCTCGACCCGAGGAACAGATACGCAGTATTTT.

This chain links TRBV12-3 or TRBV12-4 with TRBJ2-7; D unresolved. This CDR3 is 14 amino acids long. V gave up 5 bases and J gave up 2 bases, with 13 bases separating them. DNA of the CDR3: TGTGCCAGCAGTAGAGAGACCTGGGCCTACGAGCAGTACTTC. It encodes CASSRETWAYEQYF.

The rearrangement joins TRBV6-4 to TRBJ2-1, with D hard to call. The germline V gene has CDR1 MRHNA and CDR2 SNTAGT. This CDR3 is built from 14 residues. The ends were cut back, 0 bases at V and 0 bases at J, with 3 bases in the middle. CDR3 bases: TGTGCCAGCAGTGACTCCAACTCCTACAATGAGCAGTTCTTC. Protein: CASSDSNSYNEQFF.